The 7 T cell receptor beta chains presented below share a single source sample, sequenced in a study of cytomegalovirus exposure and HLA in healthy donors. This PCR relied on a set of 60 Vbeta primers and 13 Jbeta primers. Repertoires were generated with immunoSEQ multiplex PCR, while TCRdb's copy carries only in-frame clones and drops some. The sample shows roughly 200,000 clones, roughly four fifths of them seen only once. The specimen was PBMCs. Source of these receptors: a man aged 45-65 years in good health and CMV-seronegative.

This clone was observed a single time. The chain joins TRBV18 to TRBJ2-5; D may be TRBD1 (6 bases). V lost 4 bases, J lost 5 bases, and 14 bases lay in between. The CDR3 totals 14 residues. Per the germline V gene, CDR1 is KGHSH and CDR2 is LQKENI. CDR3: CASSLSRGGETQYF. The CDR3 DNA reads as TGTGCCAGCTCACTCTCCAGGGGTGGGGAGACCCAGTACTTC.

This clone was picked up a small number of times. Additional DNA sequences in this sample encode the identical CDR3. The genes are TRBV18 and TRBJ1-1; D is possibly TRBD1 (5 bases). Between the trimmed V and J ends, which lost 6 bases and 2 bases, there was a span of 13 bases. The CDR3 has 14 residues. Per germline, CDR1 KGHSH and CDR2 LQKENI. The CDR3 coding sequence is TGTGCCAGCTCGCCATCGGGACTTAACACTGAAGCTTTCTTT. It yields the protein CASSPSGLNTEAFF.

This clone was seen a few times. Here the CDR3 reads CASSLRNTEAFF. DNA for the CDR3: TGTGCCAGCAGCCTGAGGAACACTGAAGCTTTCTTT. The chain combines TRBV14 with TRBJ1-1; D is undetermined. Germline CDR1 is SGHDN and CDR2 is FVKESK. Between the trimmed V and J ends, which lost 4 bases and 1 base, there was a span of 4 bases. The CDR3 spans 12 residues.

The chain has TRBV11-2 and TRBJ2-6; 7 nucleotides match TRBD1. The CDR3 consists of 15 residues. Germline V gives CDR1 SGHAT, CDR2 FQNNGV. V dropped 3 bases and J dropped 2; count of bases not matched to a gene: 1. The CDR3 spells CASSFDRAGANVLTF. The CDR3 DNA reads TGTGCCAGCAGCTTCGACAGGGCTGGGGCCAACGTCCTGACTTTC.

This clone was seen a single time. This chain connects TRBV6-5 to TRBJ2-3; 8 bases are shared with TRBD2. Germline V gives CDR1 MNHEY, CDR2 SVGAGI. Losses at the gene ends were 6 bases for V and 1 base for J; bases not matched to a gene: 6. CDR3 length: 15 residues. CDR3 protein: CASSQPGGGTDTQYF. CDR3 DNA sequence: TGTGCCAGCAGCCAGCCGGGGGGGGGCACAGATACGCAGTATTTT.

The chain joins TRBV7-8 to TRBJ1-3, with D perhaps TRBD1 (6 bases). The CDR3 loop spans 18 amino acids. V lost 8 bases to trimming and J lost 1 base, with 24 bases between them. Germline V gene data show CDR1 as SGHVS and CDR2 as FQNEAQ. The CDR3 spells CASSTNRGGAGSGNTIYF. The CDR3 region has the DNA TGTGCCAGCTCCACCAACCGGGGGGGGGCAGGGTCTGGAAACACCATATATTTT.

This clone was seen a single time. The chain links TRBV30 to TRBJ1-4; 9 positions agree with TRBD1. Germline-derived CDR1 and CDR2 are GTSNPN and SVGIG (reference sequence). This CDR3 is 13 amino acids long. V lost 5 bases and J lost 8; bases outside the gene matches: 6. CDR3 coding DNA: TGTGCCTGGGAAACAGGGGGCCGGGAAAAACTGTTTTTT. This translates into CAWETGGREKLFF. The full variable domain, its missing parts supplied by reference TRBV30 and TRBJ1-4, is SQTIHQWPATLVQPVGSPLSLECTVEGTSNPNLYWYRQAAGRGLQLLFYSVGIGQISSEVPQNLSASRPQDRQFILSSKKLLLSDSGFYLCAWETGGREKLFFGSGTQLSVL.